This T cell receptor (beta chain) is from a study of blood T cell repertoires in COVID-19. Background on the study: Both acute and convalescent COVID-19 samples were obtained from the United States, Italy and Spain. Nucleic acid was either cDNA or gDNA, and it came from T cells, B-cell-depleted T cells, or PBMCs.

In the authors' methods: Amplification of reference gene primers was used by the study to estimate nucleated cell counts. Only in-frame clones appear in the TCRdb table, and some are missing; sequencing was by immunoSEQ multiplex PCR. The DNA gave D and trimming, while V, J and clone size come from that table. Of a few hundred thousand clones in the sample, around four fifths were seen once. This CDR3 has 14 amino acids. In germline, CDR1 is SGHNT, CDR2 YYREEE (reference sequence). Trimming removed 3 bases at V and 7 bases at J, with 16 bases between. The sequence derives from a woman aged 45-65 years with active or convalescent COVID-19. The source material was peripheral blood. The chain links TRBV5-4 to TRBJ1-2; a weak D match, TRBD1 (6 bases). The CDR3 protein is CASSSDLGGGGYTF. The CDR3, as DNA: TGTGCCAGCAGCTCGGATTTGGGAGGGGGTGGCTACACCTTC.